This T cell receptor beta chain was found in a study of shared clonotypes between healthy human individuals. CD4+ cell separation produced CD45RA+ naive and CD45RA-negative memory subsets. Study-level results: Only blood was sampled, and tissue TCR repertoires likely differ from blood ones. Generation probability values for non-shared clonotypes were lower than those for clonotypes shared by all four donors.

Researchers ran the assay at a deep level. Some clones are missing from TCRdb's copy, which holds only in-frame ones; the method was immunoSEQ multiplex PCR. The table has more than 2,000,000 clones, about 92% seen once; the top ten hold about 0.37%. A word on this clone: Its target is unknown.

The receptor was isolated from a man younger than 30 in good health. Some clones in this sample may be carry-over from other donors' samples. Sequencing was performed on naive CD4+ T cells from PBMCs. The subset here: CD45RA+ positively selected.

The CDR3 coding sequence is TGTGCCAGTAGGGGCAACAGCGGGGAGACCCAGTACTTC. It specifies CASRGNSGETQYF. The chain joins TRBV2 to TRBJ2-5; maybe TRBD2 (6 bases). Germline V gene lookup returns CDR1 SNHLY and CDR2 FYNNEI. This CDR3 contains 13 residues. V was pared by 9 bases and J by 5 bases, with 16 bases between.